This TCR beta chain was captured by sequencing in a study of post-analysis software for immune sequencing data. Trimming cost V 2 bases and J 8 bases; bases outside gene matches: 4. CDR3 length equals 15 residues. Germline loops: CDR1 MGHRA, CDR2 YSYEKL. Incorporated into the TCR beta cDNA libraries were unique molecular identifiers, which served to reduce PCR and sequencing biases. One entry per CDR3 protein results from TCRdb running MiXCR on the PCR reads. Among 800,000 to 950,000 distinct CDR3 sequences listed, about 53% were seen once. Findings and caveats of the study: Roughly 5 TRBV segments (TRBV5-6, TRBV5-1 and TRBV20-1 among them) occurred more frequently in patients than in controls.

Concerning this clonotype itself: Its matching antigen is unknown.

The sample was blood. The V call is TRBV4-1, the J call TRBJ1-6, with 9 bases lining up with TRBD1. The clonotype originates from a girl aged 5-17 years with multiple sclerosis. CDR3 coding DNA: TGCGCCAGCAGCCAACCGACAGGGGGGGATTCACCCCTCCACTTT. Translated, it gives CASSQPTGGDSPLHF.